This T cell receptor (beta chain) is from a study of Ad26.COV2.S vaccination and SARS-CoV-2 variants. Study information: Enrolled in COV1001, the donor was in the Ad26.COV2.S trial arm, which received the vaccine. Donor got 5x10^10 or 1x10^11 viral particles of Ad26.COV2.S. Study outcomes and limitations: Vaccine and placebo recipients had similar non-spike TCR breadth.

The method was immunoSEQ multiplex PCR; TCRdb's version includes in-frame clones alone and lacks a portion of them. The sample carries 400,000 to 500,000 clones, roughly 90% recorded once. Indicated treatment: around 19 received Ad26.COV2.S at low or high dose, single or two shots; a few received placebo; per-sample allocation not given. Collection of the samples took place on day 63 after the first injection of vaccine or placebo. Donor was an adult aged 18-55 years in Boston. About this clone itself: As yet, its antigen is unknown.

The germline V gene has CDR1 SEHNR and CDR2 FQNEAQ (reference sequence). Trimming at V came to 8 bases and at J to 6 bases, leaving 9 bases not matched to a gene. The CDR3 totals 14 residues. The TCR originated in a person between 18 and 60 years old who received the Ad26.COV2.S COVID-19 vaccine or a placebo. J is TRBJ1-1 and V is TRBV7-9; 10 nucleotides agree with TRBD1. Sequenced material: peripheral blood, taken in a trial of Ad26.COV2.S vaccine versus placebo. The CDR3: CASLETGGPPEAFF. CDR3 nucleotides: TGTGCCAGCCTAGAGACAGGGGGCCCCCCTGAAGCTTTCTTT.